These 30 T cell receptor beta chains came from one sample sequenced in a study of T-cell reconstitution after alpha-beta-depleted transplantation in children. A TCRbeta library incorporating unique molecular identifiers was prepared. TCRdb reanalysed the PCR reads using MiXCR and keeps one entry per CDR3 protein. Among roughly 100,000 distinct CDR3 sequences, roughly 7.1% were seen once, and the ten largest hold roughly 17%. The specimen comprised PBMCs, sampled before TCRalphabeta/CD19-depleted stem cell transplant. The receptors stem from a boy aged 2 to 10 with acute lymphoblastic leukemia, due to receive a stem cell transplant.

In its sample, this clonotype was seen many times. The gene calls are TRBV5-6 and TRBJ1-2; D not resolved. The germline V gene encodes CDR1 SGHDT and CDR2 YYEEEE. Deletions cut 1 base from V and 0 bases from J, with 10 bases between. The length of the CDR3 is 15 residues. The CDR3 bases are TGTGCCAGCAGCTTGAGAAGCCTCGCTAACTATGGCTACACCTTC. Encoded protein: CASSLRSLANYGYTF.

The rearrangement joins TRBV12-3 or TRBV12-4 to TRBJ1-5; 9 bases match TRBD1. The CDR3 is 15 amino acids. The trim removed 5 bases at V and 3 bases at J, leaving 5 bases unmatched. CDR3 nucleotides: TGTGCCAGCAGTCCACAGGGGGCTCTCAATCAGCCCCAGCATTTT. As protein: CASSPQGALNQPQHF.

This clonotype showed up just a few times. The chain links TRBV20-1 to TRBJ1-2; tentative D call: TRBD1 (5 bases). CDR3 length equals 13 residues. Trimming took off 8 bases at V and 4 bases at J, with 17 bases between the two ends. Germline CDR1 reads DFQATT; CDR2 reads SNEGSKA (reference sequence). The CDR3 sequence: CSNSPRGRYGYTF. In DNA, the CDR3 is TGCAGTAATAGTCCCCGGGGACGCTATGGCTACACCTTC.

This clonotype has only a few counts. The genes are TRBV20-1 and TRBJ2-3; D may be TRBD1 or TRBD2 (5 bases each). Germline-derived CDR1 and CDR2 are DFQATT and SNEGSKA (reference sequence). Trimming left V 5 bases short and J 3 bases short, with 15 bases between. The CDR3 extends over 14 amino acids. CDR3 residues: CSADNPGTTDTQYF. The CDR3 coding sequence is TGCAGTGCTGACAACCCGGGGACGACAGATACGCAGTATTTT.

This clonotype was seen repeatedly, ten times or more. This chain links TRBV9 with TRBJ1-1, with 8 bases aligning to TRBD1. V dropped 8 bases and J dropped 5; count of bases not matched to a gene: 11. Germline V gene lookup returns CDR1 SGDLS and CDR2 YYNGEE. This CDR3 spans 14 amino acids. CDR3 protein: CASTTPTGGTEAFF. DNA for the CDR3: TGTGCCAGTACGACCCCAACAGGGGGGACTGAAGCTTTCTTT.

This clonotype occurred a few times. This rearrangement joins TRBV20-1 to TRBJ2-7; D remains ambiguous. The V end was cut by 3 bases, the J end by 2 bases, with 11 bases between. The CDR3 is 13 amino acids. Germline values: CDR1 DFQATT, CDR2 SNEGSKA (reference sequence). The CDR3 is CSARKYQPYEQYF. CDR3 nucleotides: TGCAGTGCTAGGAAATACCAGCCCTACGAGCAGTACTTC.

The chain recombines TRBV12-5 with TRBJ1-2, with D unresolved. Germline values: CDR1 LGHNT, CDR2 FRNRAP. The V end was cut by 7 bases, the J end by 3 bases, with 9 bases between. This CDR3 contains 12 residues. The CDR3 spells CASARVDYGYTF. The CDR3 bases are TGTGCTAGTGCGAGGGTAGACTATGGCTACACCTTC. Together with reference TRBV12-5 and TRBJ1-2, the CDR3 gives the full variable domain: DARVTQTPRHKVTEMGQEVTMRCQPILGHNTVFWYRQTMMQGLELLAYFRNRAPLDDSGMPKDRFSAEMPDATLATLKIQPSEPRDSAVYFCASARVDYGYTFGSGTRLTVV.

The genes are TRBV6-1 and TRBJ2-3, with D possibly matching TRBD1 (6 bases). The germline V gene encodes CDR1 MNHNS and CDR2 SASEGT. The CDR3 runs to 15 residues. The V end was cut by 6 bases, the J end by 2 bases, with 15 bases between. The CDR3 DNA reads TGTGCCAGCAGAAAAGGGGGTGGATCCACAGATACGCAGTATTTT. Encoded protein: CASRKGGGSTDTQYF.

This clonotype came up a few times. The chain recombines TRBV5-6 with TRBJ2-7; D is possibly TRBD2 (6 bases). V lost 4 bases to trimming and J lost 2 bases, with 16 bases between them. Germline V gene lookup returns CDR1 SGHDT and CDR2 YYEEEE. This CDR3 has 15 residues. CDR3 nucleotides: TGTGCCAGCAGCGCCGGGACTCGGGCTACCTACGAGCAGTACTTC. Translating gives CASSAGTRATYEQYF.

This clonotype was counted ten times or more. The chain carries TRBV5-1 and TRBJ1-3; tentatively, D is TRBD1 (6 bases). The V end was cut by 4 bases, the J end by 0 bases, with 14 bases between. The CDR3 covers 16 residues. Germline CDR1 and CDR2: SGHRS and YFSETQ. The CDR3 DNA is TGCGCCAGCAGCGTCGGGGGCTCCCTCTCTGGAAACACCATATATTTT. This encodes CASSVGGSLSGNTIYF. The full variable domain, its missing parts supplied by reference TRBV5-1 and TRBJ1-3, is KAGVTQTPRYLIKTRGQQVTLSCSPISGHRSVSWYQQTPGQGLQFLFEYFSETQRNKGNFPGRFSGRQFSNSRSEMNVSTLELGDSALYLCASSVGGSLSGNTIYFGEGSWLTVV.

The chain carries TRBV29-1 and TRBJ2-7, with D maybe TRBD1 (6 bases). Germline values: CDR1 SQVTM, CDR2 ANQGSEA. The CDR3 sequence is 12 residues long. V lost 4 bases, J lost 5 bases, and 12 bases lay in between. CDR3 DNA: TGCAGCGTTGGCGGACAGCAGAACGAGCAGTACTTC. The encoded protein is CSVGGQQNEQYF.

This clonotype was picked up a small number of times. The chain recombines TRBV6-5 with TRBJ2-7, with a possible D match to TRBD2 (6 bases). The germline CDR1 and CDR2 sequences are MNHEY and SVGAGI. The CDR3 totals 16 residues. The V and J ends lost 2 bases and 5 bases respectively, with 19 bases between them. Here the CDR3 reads CASSYGDWLKGDEQYF. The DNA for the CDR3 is TGTGCCAGCAGTTACGGGGACTGGCTTAAAGGGGACGAGCAGTACTTC.

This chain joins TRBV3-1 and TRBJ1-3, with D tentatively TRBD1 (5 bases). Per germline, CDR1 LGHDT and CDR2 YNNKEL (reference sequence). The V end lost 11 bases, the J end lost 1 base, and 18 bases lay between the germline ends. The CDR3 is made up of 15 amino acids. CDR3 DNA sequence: TGTGCCTTCTGTTTTAGGGGATCTTCTGGAAACACCATATATTTT. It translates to CAFCFRGSSGNTIYF.

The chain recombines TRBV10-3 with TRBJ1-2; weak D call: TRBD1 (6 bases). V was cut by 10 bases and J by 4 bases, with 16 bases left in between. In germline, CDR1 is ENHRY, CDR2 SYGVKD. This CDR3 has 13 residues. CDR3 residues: CATQNTGFYGYTF. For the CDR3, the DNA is TGTGCCACCCAAAACACAGGGTTCTATGGCTACACCTTC.

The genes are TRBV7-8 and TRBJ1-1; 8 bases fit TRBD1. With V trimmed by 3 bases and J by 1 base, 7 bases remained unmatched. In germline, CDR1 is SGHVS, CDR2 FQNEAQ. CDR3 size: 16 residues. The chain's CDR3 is CASSFRTGSTNTEAFF. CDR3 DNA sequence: TGTGCCAGCAGCTTTCGGACAGGGTCTACGAACACTGAAGCTTTCTTT.

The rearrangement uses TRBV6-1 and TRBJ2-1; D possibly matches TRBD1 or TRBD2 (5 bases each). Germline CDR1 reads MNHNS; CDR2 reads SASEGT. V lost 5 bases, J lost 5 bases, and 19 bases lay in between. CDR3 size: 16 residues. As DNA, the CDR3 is TGTGCCAGCAGTCAACACTCGGGGCGTCGGGACAATGAGCAGTTCTTC. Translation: CASSQHSGRRDNEQFF.

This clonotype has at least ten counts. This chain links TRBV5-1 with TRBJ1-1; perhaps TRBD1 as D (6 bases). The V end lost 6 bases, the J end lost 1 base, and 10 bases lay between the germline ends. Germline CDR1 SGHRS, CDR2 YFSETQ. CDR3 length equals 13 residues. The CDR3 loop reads CASTKQGNTEAFF. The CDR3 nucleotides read TGCGCCAGCACCAAACAGGGGAACACTGAAGCTTTCTTT.

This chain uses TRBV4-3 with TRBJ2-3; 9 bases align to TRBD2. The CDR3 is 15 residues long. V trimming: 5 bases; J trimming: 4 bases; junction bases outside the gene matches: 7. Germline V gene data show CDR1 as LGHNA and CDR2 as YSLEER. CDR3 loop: CASSERRGGADTQYF. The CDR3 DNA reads TGCGCCAGCAGCGAGAGGCGGGGGGGTGCAGATACGCAGTATTTT.

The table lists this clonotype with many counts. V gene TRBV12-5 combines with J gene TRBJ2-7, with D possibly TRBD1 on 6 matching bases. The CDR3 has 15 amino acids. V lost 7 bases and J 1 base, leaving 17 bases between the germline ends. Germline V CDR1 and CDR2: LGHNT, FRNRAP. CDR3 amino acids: CASALGQGWSYEQYF. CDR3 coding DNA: TGTGCTAGTGCCCTAGGGCAGGGGTGGTCCTACGAGCAGTACTTC.

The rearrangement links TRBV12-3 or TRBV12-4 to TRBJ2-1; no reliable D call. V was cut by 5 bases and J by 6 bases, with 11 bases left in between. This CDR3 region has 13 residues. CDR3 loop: CASSLIPVNEQFF. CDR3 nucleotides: TGTGCCAGCAGTCTCATACCCGTCAATGAGCAGTTCTTC.

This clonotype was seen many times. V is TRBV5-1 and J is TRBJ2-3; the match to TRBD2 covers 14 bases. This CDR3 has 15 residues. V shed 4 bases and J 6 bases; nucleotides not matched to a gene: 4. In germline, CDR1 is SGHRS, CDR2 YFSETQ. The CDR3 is CASSPGLAGEDTQYF. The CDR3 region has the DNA TGCGCCAGCAGCCCGGGACTAGCGGGGGAGGATACGCAGTATTTT.

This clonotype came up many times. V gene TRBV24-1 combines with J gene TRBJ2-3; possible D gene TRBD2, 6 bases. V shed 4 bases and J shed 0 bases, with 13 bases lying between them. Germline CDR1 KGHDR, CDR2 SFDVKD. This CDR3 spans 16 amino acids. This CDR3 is CATSDPGGSSTDTQYF. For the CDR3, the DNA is TGTGCCACCAGTGACCCTGGGGGGTCTAGCACAGATACGCAGTATTTT.

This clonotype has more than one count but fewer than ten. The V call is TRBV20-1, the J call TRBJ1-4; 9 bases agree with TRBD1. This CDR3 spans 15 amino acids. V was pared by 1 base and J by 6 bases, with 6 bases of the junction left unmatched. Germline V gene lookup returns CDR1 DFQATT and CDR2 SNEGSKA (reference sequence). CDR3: CSARATTGGHEKLFF. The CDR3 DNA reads TGCAGTGCTAGAGCTACGACAGGGGGGCATGAAAAACTGTTTTTT.

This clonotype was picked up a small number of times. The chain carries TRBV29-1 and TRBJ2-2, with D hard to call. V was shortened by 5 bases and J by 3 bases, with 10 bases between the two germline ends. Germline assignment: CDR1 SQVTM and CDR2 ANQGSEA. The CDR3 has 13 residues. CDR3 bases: TGCAGCGTTCTCAGATTAGACACCGGGGAGCTGTTTTTT. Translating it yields CSVLRLDTGELFF.

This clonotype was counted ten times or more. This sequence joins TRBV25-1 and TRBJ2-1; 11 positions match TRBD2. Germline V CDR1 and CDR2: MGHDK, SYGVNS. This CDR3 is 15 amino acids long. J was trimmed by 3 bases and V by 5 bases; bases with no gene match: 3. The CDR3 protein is CASSLAGGFYNEQFF. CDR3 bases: TGTGCCAGCAGTTTAGCGGGGGGGTTCTACAATGAGCAGTTCTTC.

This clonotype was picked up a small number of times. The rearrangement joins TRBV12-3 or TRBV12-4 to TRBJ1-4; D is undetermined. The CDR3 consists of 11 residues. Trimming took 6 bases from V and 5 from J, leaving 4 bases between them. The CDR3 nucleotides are TGTGCCAGCAGCGAGAATGAAAAACTGTTTTTT. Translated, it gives CASSENEKLFF.

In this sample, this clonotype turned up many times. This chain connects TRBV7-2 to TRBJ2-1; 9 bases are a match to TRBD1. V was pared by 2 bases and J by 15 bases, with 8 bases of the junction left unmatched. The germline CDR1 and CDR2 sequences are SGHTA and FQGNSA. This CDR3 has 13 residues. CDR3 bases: TGTGCCAGCAGCTTACCCGGGACAGGGACGCGGTTCTTC. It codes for CASSLPGTGTRFF. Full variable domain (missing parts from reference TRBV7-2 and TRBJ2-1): GAGVSQSPSNKVTEKGKDVELRCDPISGHTALYWYRQSLGQGLEFLIYFQGNSAPDKSGLPSDRFSAERTGGSVSTLTIQRTQQEDSAVYLCASSLPGTGTRFFGPGTRLTVL.

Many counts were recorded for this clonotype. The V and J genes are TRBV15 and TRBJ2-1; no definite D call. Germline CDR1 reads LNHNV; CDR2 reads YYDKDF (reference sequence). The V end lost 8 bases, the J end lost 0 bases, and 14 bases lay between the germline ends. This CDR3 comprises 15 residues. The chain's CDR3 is CATSVFGSSYNEQFF. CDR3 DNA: TGTGCCACCTCCGTATTCGGCAGCTCCTACAATGAGCAGTTCTTC.

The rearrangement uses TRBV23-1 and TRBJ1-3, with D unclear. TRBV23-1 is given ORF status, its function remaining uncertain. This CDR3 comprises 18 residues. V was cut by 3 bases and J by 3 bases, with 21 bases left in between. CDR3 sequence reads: CASSQIHPREVVGNTIYF. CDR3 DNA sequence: TGCGCCAGCAGTCAGATTCACCCGAGGGAGGTTGTTGGAAACACCATATATTTT.

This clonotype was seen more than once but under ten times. CDR3 in amino acids: CSAPASLNTGELFF. For the CDR3, the DNA is TGCAGTGCCCCCGCCTCCTTGAACACCGGGGAGCTGTTTTTT. The V call is TRBV20-1, the J call TRBJ2-2; D gene unclear. V was shortened by 6 bases and J by 1 base, with 12 bases between the two germline ends. Germline CDR1 reads DFQATT; CDR2 reads SNEGSKA (reference sequence). The CDR3 has 14 residues.